This T cell receptor (beta chain) comes out of a study of tissue T cells after allogeneic stem cell transplantation. As to time point: mouse harvest day 14 after allogeneic transplant. Mouse grafts combined 10^7 T-cell-depleted bone marrow cells with 10^6 splenic CD5+ T cells. Tissues came from B6→BALB/c major-mismatch GVHD mice at day 7 or 14. Assay used: immunoSEQ multiplex PCR; TCRdb lists only in-frame clones, some missing. The data hold several thousand clones, with around 29% observed a single time. Study-level points and caveats: This small cohort was clinically heterogeneous, and sampling depth was a limitation.

Germline CDR1 KGHPV, CDR2 FQNQEV (reference sequence). The V end lost 0 bases, the J end lost 2 bases, and 7 bases lay between the germline ends. This CDR3 is 15 amino acids long. The table lists this clone with a few counts. Its antigen remains unknown. Genes here carry mouse names. The read terminates 1 residue ahead of where the CDR3 ends, so the germline J gene completes it. The clonotype comes from a female BALB/c mouse given C57BL/6 T cells with graft-versus-host disease after an allogeneic hematopoietic cell transplant. Sequencing was carried out using skin. V usage is TRBV26 and J usage is TRBJ1-4, with TRBD1 as a possible D gene (6 bases). CDR3 loop: CASSLSGGSNERLFF. The CDR3 DNA, read in part, is TGTGCCAGCAGTCTGTCCGGGGGCTCCAACGAAAGATTATTT.